These T cell receptor beta chains were read from a single sample in a study. TCRdb re-derived calls from the 5' RACE reads in MiXCR, one entry per CDR3 protein. The table lists about 57,000 distinct CDR3 sequences, approximately 26% of them singletons. Source material: tumor-infiltrating Tregs sorted from the breast tumor. These TCRs come from a female donor with breast cancer. Both conserved end residues are part of each CDR3. A D gene is named only where the DNA matches it firmly. Size is omitted from some rows. Given values are once, few, many or a class for expanded clones.

j_gene,d_gene,len,v_gene,abundance,CDR3aa,CDR3nt
TRBJ2-7,-,16,TRBV4-1,many,CASSQGGGLGSYEQYF,TGCGCCAGCAGCCAAGGTGGGGGGCTGGGTAGCTACGAGCAGTACTTC
TRBJ2-7,-,14,TRBV6-1,-,CASSPIRETPEQYF,TGTGCCAGCAGTCCTATACGAGAGACTCCGGAGCAGTACTTC
TRBJ2-6,-,20,TRBV4-3,-,CASSQDHRAGTFAGANVLTF,TGCGCCAGCAGCCAAGATCATCGGGCAGGGACTTTCGCTGGGGCCAACGTCCTGACTTTC
TRBJ2-7,-,13,TRBV3-1,few,CASSHRDSYEQYF,TGTGCCAGCAGCCACCGGGATTCCTACGAGCAGTACTTC
TRBJ2-3,TRBD1,16,TRBV7-9,few,CASSPNRGLKLDTQYF,TGTGCCAGCAGCCCGAACAGGGGTCTGAAGTTGGATACGCAGTATTTT
TRBJ2-2,-,17,TRBV14,few,CASSQESDSLVTGELFF,TGTGCCAGCAGCCAAGAATCGGACAGCCTTGTCACCGGGGAGCTGTTTTTT
TRBJ2-7,-,14,TRBV20-1,few,CSASTQDRTYEQYF,TGCAGTGCTAGCACCCAGGACAGAACCTACGAGCAGTACTTC
TRBJ1-2,-,14,TRBV9,many,CASSEDPQLGGYTF,TGTGCCAGCAGCGAAGACCCCCAGTTAGGTGGCTACACCTTC
TRBJ2-6,TRBD1,16,TRBV5-1,many,CASSHRTGDGANVLTF,TGCGCCAGCAGCCACCGCACAGGGGACGGGGCCAACGTCCTGACTTTC
TRBJ2-2,-,15,TRBV24-1,few,CATSNSVTNTGELFF,TGTGCCACCTCCAATAGCGTGACGAACACCGGGGAGCTGTTTTTT
TRBJ1-2,TRBD1,14,TRBV3-1,-,CASSLGTGGARYTF,TGTGCCAGCAGCCTGGGGACAGGGGGCGCCCGCTACACCTTC
TRBJ2-1,TRBD1,13,TRBV29-1,-,CSVVQGAGNEQFF,TGCAGCGTTGTCCAGGGGGCGGGTAATGAGCAGTTCTTC
TRBJ1-2,-,14,TRBV5-1,many,CASSSRDSVYGYTF,TGCGCCAGCAGCTCGCGGGACTCCGTCTATGGCTACACCTTC
TRBJ1-2,-,12,TRBV20-1,few,CSASRSNYGYTF,TGCAGTGCTAGTCGCTCGAACTATGGCTACACCTTC
TRBJ2-1,TRBD1,11,TRBV7-9,few,CASSSDRVVFF,TGTGCCAGCAGCTCAGACAGGGTGGTGTTCTTC
TRBJ2-5,-,14,TRBV29-1,few,CSVATGNSQETQYF,TGCAGCGTAGCCACAGGGAACTCACAAGAGACCCAGTACTTC
TRBJ2-5,-,14,TRBV20-1,many,CSARDLTRGETQYF,TGCAGTGCTAGAGATTTGACTCGAGGCGAGACCCAGTACTTC
TRBJ2-2,TRBD1,15,TRBV7-9,few,CAGSPPGQGAGELFF,TGTGCCGGCAGCCCACCCGGACAGGGGGCCGGGGAGCTGTTTTTT
TRBJ2-5,TRBD1,15,TRBV2,few,CASSPDRGGRETQYF,TGTGCCAGCAGCCCAGACAGGGGGGGAAGAGAGACCCAGTACTTC
TRBJ2-3,-,14,TRBV29-1,many,CSARRLGSTDTQYF,TGCAGCGCTCGACGGTTGGGGTCCACAGATACGCAGTATTTT
TRBJ2-3,-,14,TRBV4-2,medium-sized,CASSHWGNTDTQYF,TGTGCCAGCAGCCACTGGGGTAACACAGATACGCAGTATTTT
TRBJ1-5,-,15,TRBV7-2,-,CASSLAGGSYQPQHF,TGTGCCAGCAGCTTAGCCGGGGGCTCGTATCAGCCCCAGCATTTT
TRBJ1-3,-,13,TRBV29-1,-,CSVGRTGGNTIYF,TGCAGCGTTGGTCGGACTGGAGGAAACACCATATATTTT
TRBJ2-7,-,13,TRBV6-5,-,CATNRLARREQYF,TGTGCCACCAACCGTTTGGCCAGGCGCGAGCAGTACTTC
TRBJ2-1,-,14,TRBV7-2,-,CASSPPPGYNEQFF,TGTGCCAGCAGCCCACCACCTGGGTACAATGAGCAGTTCTTC
TRBJ1-1,-,14,TRBV20-1,many,CSARGERGYTEAFF,TGCAGTGCTAGGGGCGAAAGGGGGTACACTGAAGCTTTCTTT
TRBJ2-1,TRBD1,15,TRBV6-2/TRBV6-3,-,CASSPTPDRRNKQFF,TGTGCCAGCAGCCCCACCCCGGACAGGAGGAATAAGCAGTTCTTC
TRBJ2-1,TRBD2,16,TRBV25-1,-,CASSVGSGSFLNEQFF,TGTGCCAGCAGTGTTGGTAGCGGGAGTTTTCTCAATGAGCAGTTCTTC
TRBJ2-1,-,14,TRBV27,-,CASRRGRGDNEQFF,TGTGCCAGCAGGAGGGGCAGGGGGGACAATGAGCAGTTCTTC
TRBJ2-1,TRBD2,18,TRBV12-3/TRBV12-4,few,CASSSGRGYGLAGNEQFF,TGTGCCAGCAGTTCGGGCAGGGGATACGGACTAGCGGGCAATGAGCAGTTCTTC
TRBJ2-1,TRBD1,16,TRBV5-1,few,CASSLAGQGVWDEQFF,TGCGCCAGCAGCTTGGCTGGACAGGGGGTTTGGGATGAGCAGTTCTTC
TRBJ2-2,-,13,TRBV7-3,-,CASSLRDAGELFF,TGTGCCAGCAGCTTACGGGACGCCGGGGAGCTGTTTTTT
TRBJ2-1,TRBD2,15,TRBV12-3/TRBV12-4,-,CAGRPAGGPHNEQFF,TGTGCCGGCAGACCAGCGGGAGGGCCCCACAATGAGCAGTTCTTC
TRBJ1-4,-,13,TRBV7-9,many,CASSRPLEEKLFF,TGTGCCAGCAGCCGACCCCTGGAGGAAAAACTGTTTTTT
TRBJ2-2,-,16,TRBV7-3,few,CASSSTRNPNTGELFF,TGTGCCAGCAGCTCGACTAGAAATCCAAACACCGGGGAGCTGTTTTTT
TRBJ2-7,TRBD1,15,TRBV6-1,-,CASSASGTGYHEQYF,TGTGCCAGCAGTGCCTCCGGGACAGGGTATCACGAGCAGTACTTC
TRBJ1-1,TRBD1,15,TRBV2,-,CASSQQGAKNTEAFF,TGTGCCAGCAGCCAACAGGGGGCGAAGAACACTGAAGCTTTCTTT
TRBJ1-1,-,17,TRBV18,few,CASSPEVRGGPRTEAFF,TGTGCCAGCTCACCAGAGGTGCGGGGCGGACCGCGCACTGAAGCTTTCTTT
TRBJ2-7,-,15,TRBV5-1,many,CASSLSGTRSYEQYF,TGCGCCAGCAGCTTGTCCGGGACAAGATCCTACGAGCAGTACTTC
TRBJ1-1,-,13,TRBV6-2/TRBV6-3,many,CASSRPPNTEAFF,TGTGCCAGCAGTCGACCGCCGAACACTGAAGCTTTCTTT
TRBJ2-7,-,12,TRBV7-2,many,CASSQVSYEQYF,TGTGCCAGCAGCCAAGTCTCCTACGAGCAGTACTTC
TRBJ2-5,TRBD2,14,TRBV5-1,few,CASWTSGRRETQYF,TGCGCCAGCTGGACTAGCGGGAGGCGAGAGACCCAGTACTTC
TRBJ1-5,-,12,TRBV7-9,few,CASSLTDQPQHF,TGTGCCAGCAGCCTAACCGATCAGCCCCAGCATTTT
TRBJ2-1,TRBD1,14,TRBV4-2,-,CASSQAAGGDEQFF,TGTGCCAGCAGCCAAGCCGCAGGGGGCGATGAGCAGTTCTTC
TRBJ2-2,-,17,TRBV15,-,CATSESYPKGNTGELFF,TGTGCCACCAGCGAGAGCTATCCGAAGGGGAACACCGGGGAGCTGTTTTTT
TRBJ2-3,TRBD2,16,TRBV7-2,few,CASSPTSGTGSDTQYF,TGTGCCAGCAGCCCCACGAGCGGGACGGGTTCCGATACGCAGTATTTT
TRBJ2-1,-,15,TRBV6-5,-,CASRAGTLSYNEQFF,TGTGCCAGCAGGGCGGGGACTCTCTCCTACAATGAGCAGTTCTTC
TRBJ2-5,TRBD1,12,TRBV6-2/TRBV6-3,-,CATGYRGETQYF,TGTGCCACCGGGTACAGGGGAGAGACCCAGTACTTC
TRBJ2-5,-,13,TRBV14,few,CASSERLSETQYF,TGTGCCAGCAGCGAACGCCTATCAGAGACCCAGTACTTC
TRBJ2-3,-,15,TRBV9,many,CASSVVVGARDTQYF,TGTGCCAGCAGCGTAGTTGTCGGCGCCCGAGATACGCAGTATTTT
TRBJ2-7,TRBD2,15,TRBV5-1,medium-sized,CASSSRLAGFYEQYF,TGCGCCAGCAGCTCCAGACTAGCGGGGTTCTACGAGCAGTACTTC
TRBJ1-6,-,14,TRBV30,many,CAWRKQGYNSPLHF,TGTGCCTGGAGAAAACAGGGATATAATTCACCCCTCCACTTT
TRBJ1-2,TRBD1,13,TRBV7-2,few,CASSRTGDYGYTF,TGTGCCAGCAGCCGGACAGGGGATTATGGCTACACCTTC
TRBJ2-7,-,15,TRBV7-6,-,CASSRGTEDWDEQYF,TGTGCCAGCAGCCGCGGGACCGAGGATTGGGACGAGCAGTACTTC
TRBJ2-3,-,14,TRBV25-1,few,CASSEIGRTDTQYF,TGTGCCAGCAGTGAAATTGGGCGCACAGATACGCAGTATTTT